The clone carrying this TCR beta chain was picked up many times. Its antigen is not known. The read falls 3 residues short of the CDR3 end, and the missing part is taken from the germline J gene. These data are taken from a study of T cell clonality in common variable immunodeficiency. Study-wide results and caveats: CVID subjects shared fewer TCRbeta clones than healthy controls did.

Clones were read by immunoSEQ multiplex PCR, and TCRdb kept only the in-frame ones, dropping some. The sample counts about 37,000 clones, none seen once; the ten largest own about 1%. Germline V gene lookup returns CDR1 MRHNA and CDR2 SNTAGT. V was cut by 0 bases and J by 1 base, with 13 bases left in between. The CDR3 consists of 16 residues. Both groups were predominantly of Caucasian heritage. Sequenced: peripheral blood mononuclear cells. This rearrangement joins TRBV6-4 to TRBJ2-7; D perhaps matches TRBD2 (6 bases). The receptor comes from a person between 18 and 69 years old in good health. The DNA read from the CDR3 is TGTGCCAGCAGTGACTCGAGTAGCGGCCCTTCCTACGAG. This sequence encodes CASSDSSSGPSYE. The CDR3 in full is CASSDSSSGPSYEQYF.